One and the same sample provided the 10 T cell receptor beta chains below, sequenced in a study of cytomegalovirus exposure and HLA in healthy donors. PCR amplification relied on 60 Vbeta primers (plus 13 Jbeta primers). Produced via immunoSEQ multiplex PCR; TCRdb's table is partial and in-frame only. The sample lists around 180,000 clones; around 79% were seen once. The sequencing sample was made of PBMCs. The source of these receptors is a woman aged 50 to 60 in good health and CMV-seronegative.

The chain employs TRBV13 and TRBJ1-4; TRBD1 matches at 7 bases. Unmatched junction bases numbered 0, after V lost 3 bases and J lost 2 bases. Germline CDR1 reads PRHDT; CDR2 reads FYEKMQ (reference sequence). This CDR3 is built from 14 residues. Written as DNA, the CDR3 is TGTGCCAGCAGCTTGACAGGGACTAATGAAAAACTGTTTTTT. It is translated as CASSLTGTNEKLFF.

This clone was observed a single time. This chain links TRBV5-1 with TRBJ2-7, with D possibly TRBD2 on 6 matching bases. Germline V gene data show CDR1 as SGHRS and CDR2 as YFSETQ. V lost 4 bases to trimming and J lost 3 bases, with 20 bases between them. The CDR3 spans 16 residues. In nucleotides, the CDR3 is TGCGCCAGCAGCAGAGGAGGGACCGCGAGGATCTACGAGCAGTACTTC. Amino acid sequence: CASSRGGTARIYEQYF. The variable domain in full, with the rest retrieved from reference TRBV5-1 and TRBJ2-7, is KAGVTQTPRYLIKTRGQQVTLSCSPISGHRSVSWYQQTPGQGLQFLFEYFSETQRNKGNFPGRFSGRQFSNSRSEMNVSTLELGDSALYLCASSRGGTARIYEQYFGPGTRLTVT.

The chain carries TRBV4-2 and TRBJ1-2; 8 bases map to TRBD1. This CDR3 region has 15 residues. Germline CDR1 and CDR2: LGHNA and YNFKEQ. V gave up 1 base and J gave up 4 bases; unmatched junction bases: 5. The CDR3 DNA is TGTGCCAGCAGCCAAGCGACAGGGGCCACCTATGGCTACACCTTC. It codes for CASSQATGATYGYTF.

This chain joins TRBV14 and TRBJ2-7; D may be TRBD2 (6 bases). V lost 0 bases to trimming and J lost 4 bases, with 7 bases between them. Germline CDR1 SGHDN, CDR2 FVKESK. This CDR3 has 13 amino acids. Here the CDR3 reads CASSQDAGYEQYF. Here the CDR3 DNA reads TGTGCCAGCAGCCAAGACGCGGGGTACGAGCAGTACTTC.

This clone appeared once. This chain links TRBV7-2 with TRBJ2-7; 7 bases fit TRBD2. Germline CDR1 and CDR2: SGHTA and FQGNSA. CDR3 length: 14 amino acids. The V and J ends lost 5 bases and 0 bases, in that order; junction bases with no gene match: 4. CDR3 bases: TGTGCCAGCAGCCCTCAGCGGGGCTCCTACGAGCAGTACTTC. Protein product: CASSPQRGSYEQYF.

The chain employs TRBV9 and TRBJ2-5; 10 bases align to TRBD1. With 3 bases clipped from V and 4 bases from J, the junction kept 12 bases outside the gene matches. The CDR3 sequence is 17 residues long. Germline CDR1 is SGDLS and CDR2 is YYNGEE. The CDR3 spells CASSATPTGGGGETQYF. In nucleotides, the CDR3 is TGTGCCAGCAGCGCCACCCCGACAGGGGGCGGGGGAGAGACCCAGTACTTC.

The rearrangement uses TRBV18 and TRBJ1-2; 10 bases fit TRBD1. Trimming removed 3 bases from V and 5 bases from J; junction bases left unmatched: 6. This CDR3 is 15 amino acids long. From germline, CDR1 is KGHSH and CDR2 LQKENI. The CDR3 loop reads CASSPRQGANYGYTF. In nucleotides, the CDR3 is TGTGCCAGCTCACCCAGACAGGGGGCGAATTATGGCTACACCTTC. The variable domain in full, with the rest retrieved from reference TRBV18 and TRBJ1-2, is NAGVMQNPRHLVRRRGQEARLRCSPMKGHSHVYWYRQLPEEGLKFMVYLQKENIIDESGMPKERFSAEFPKEGPSILRIQQVVRGDSAAYFCASSPRQGANYGYTFGSGTRLTVV.

The chain links TRBV5-1 to TRBJ1-1, with D hard to call. CDR1 and CDR2 from the germline V gene are SGHRS and YFSETQ. Deletions cut 0 bases from V and 1 base from J, with 7 bases between. The CDR3 runs 14 residues. The CDR3 DNA reads as TGCGCCAGCAGCTTGGGAGGAGAGAACACTGAAGCTTTCTTT. Its protein product is CASSLGGENTEAFF.

The gene calls are TRBV6-6 and TRBJ2-2; D unclear. The CDR3 is 15 residues long. The germline V and J ends were trimmed by 6 bases and 0 bases, with 11 bases remaining between them. CDR1 and CDR2 from the germline V gene are MNHNY and SVGAGI (reference sequence). The CDR3, as DNA: TGTGCCAGCAGCCGGGTAGCTGCGAACACCGGGGAGCTGTTTTTT. Encoded protein: CASSRVAANTGELFF.

CDR3 amino acids: CATSRATLDRDYEQYF. In DNA, the CDR3 is TGTGCCACCAGCAGAGCAACCCTGGACAGGGACTACGAGCAGTACTTC. This chain links TRBV15 with TRBJ2-7, with 8 nucleotides matching TRBD1. This CDR3 has 16 amino acids. Germline CDR1 reads LNHNV; CDR2 reads YYDKDF (reference sequence). Losses at the gene ends were 1 base for V and 3 bases for J; bases not matched to a gene: 8.